This is a list of T cell receptor beta chains from one sample in a study of early T cells in non-severe SARS-CoV-2 infection. Using its own MiXCR run on the 5' RACE reads, TCRdb lists one record per CDR3 protein. The table includes tens of thousands of distinct CDR3 sequences, around 13% detected once. The sample taken for sequencing was whole blood. The receptors stem from an adult who was a healthcare worker with PCR-confirmed SARS-CoV-2 infection or an uninfected control (not recorded which). Both conserved end residues are trimmed from each CDR3. Each record gives: V gene, J gene, CDR3 length, CDR3 protein.

TRBV10-2	TRBJ1-3	13	ASSHAPGSGNTIY
TRBV12-3/TRBV12-4	TRBJ1-6	15	ASSLNLGGPDNSPLH
TRBV6-1	TRBJ2-1	14	ASSEEASGSWNEQF
TRBV13	TRBJ1-1	11	ATGGEVRTEAF
TRBV7-9	TRBJ2-1	12	ASKVSGTFNEQF
TRBV7-9	TRBJ2-6	15	ASEGTTVHSGANVLT
TRBV5-1	TRBJ2-5	13	ASSKGRLYQETQY
TRBV27	TRBJ1-5	11	ASSLVSQQPQH
TRBV29-1	TRBJ2-7	8	SVDSLEQY
TRBV29-1	TRBJ2-5	11	SVETTSSETQY
TRBV6-2/TRBV6-3	TRBJ2-7	11	ASEQGWNYEQY
TRBV12-3/TRBV12-4	TRBJ2-1	14	ASSSFGGSSYNEQF
TRBV5-3	TRBJ1-6	12	ARSPDRADSPLH
TRBV27	TRBJ2-1	13	ASSVDIAPYNEQF
TRBV20-1	TRBJ2-1	14	SALGTSRGSYNEQF
TRBV14	TRBJ1-4	14	ASSLARRASNEKLF
TRBV4-1	TRBJ2-7	12	ASSQKERGYEQY
TRBV7-2	TRBJ2-7	13	ASSSASGSTYEQY
TRBV14	TRBJ2-3	10	ASSQVPYTQY
TRBV7-2	TRBJ1-1	13	ASSQSTFMNTEAF
TRBV6-4	TRBJ1-2	11	ASSDGTVDGYT
TRBV28	TRBJ1-2	11	ASRPDRHLGYT